What follows are 11 T cell receptor beta chains derived from one specimen sequenced in a study of cytomegalovirus exposure and HLA in healthy donors. Primers: 60 Vbeta forward and 13 Jbeta reverse. TCRdb's table, derived via immunoSEQ multiplex PCR, lists solely in-frame clones and lacks some. The data contain about 140,000 clones, approximately 80% of them singletons. The specimen was PBMCs. These receptors were taken from a man in his forties or fifties in good health and CMV-seronegative.

The chain employs TRBV9 and TRBJ1-2, with TRBD1 as a possible D gene (6 bases). This CDR3 has 13 amino acids. CDR1 is SGDLS and CDR2 is YYNGEE in the germline V gene. Trimming removed 4 bases at V and 8 bases at J, with 15 bases between. The CDR3 region has the DNA TGTGCCAGCAGCTCAATGGGGGCCGGCGGCTACACCTTC. Translation: CASSSMGAGGYTF.

The chain combines TRBV30 with TRBJ1-5, with 10 bases that match TRBD1. The germline CDR1 and CDR2 sequences are GTSNPN and SVGIG (reference sequence). This CDR3 spans 16 amino acids. V gave up 3 bases and J gave up 6 bases; unmatched junction bases: 11. DNA for the CDR3: TGTGCCTGGAGCTTGGGGGGCCGGGACAGGGGTCAGCCCCAGCATTTT. Encoded protein: CAWSLGGRDRGQPQHF.

J is TRBJ1-3 and V is TRBV5-6; perhaps TRBD1 as D (5 bases). The CDR3 is made up of 13 amino acids. Trimming took 2 bases from V and 12 from J, leaving 15 bases between them. Germline CDR1 is SGHDT and CDR2 is YYEEEE. The CDR3 region is CASSFPSGGGIYF. The CDR3 nucleotides read TGTGCCAGCAGCTTCCCGTCTGGCGGGGGCATATATTTT.

This chain joins TRBV5-1 and TRBJ2-7; the D gene is possibly TRBD2 (6 bases). In germline, CDR1 is SGHRS, CDR2 YFSETQ. This CDR3 is built from 17 residues. The germline V and J ends were trimmed by 4 bases and 4 bases, with 24 bases remaining between them. CDR3 protein: CASSLYSGGGIPYEQYF. The DNA for the CDR3 is TGCGCCAGCAGCCTTTATAGCGGAGGCGGGATACCATACGAGCAGTACTTC.

The rearrangement links TRBV19 to TRBJ2-4, with 9 bases identical to TRBD1. The J segment lost 7 bases and the V segment lost 3 bases, leaving 13 bases of the junction unmatched. Germline loops: CDR1 LNHDA, CDR2 SQIVND (reference sequence). The CDR3 runs 17 residues. CDR3 DNA: TGTGCCAGTAGTATGGGACAGGGCCTGCGGGGCAAGAACATTCAGTACTTC. It encodes CASSMGQGLRGKNIQYF. Full variable domain (missing parts from reference TRBV19 and TRBJ2-4): DGGITQSPKYLFRKEGQNVTLSCEQNLNHDAMYWYRQDPGQGLRLIYYSQIVNDFQKGDIAEGYSVSREKKESFPLTVTSAQKNPTAFYLCASSMGQGLRGKNIQYFGAGTRLSVL.

The V call is TRBV28, the J call TRBJ2-1, with D possibly matching TRBD2 (6 bases). The CDR3 totals 16 residues. In germline, CDR1 is MDHEN, CDR2 SYDVKM. The V end lost 6 bases, the J end lost 8 bases, and 23 bases lay between the germline ends. The CDR3 loop reads CASRWTRTKGWYEQFF. As DNA, the CDR3 is TGTGCCAGCAGGTGGACCCGGACTAAGGGTTGGTATGAGCAGTTCTTC.

The rearrangement uses TRBV4-3 and TRBJ1-1; the D is unclear. The CDR3 extends over 17 amino acids. The germline V gene has CDR1 LGHNA and CDR2 YSLEER. Trimming cost V 3 bases and J 4 bases, with 21 bases left between them. CDR3 nucleotide sequence: TGCGCCAGCAGCCAGGCAGCCGACCCGGGTTTGAGCACTGAAGCTTTCTTT. Its translation is CASSQAADPGLSTEAFF.

The chain recombines TRBV11-3 with TRBJ2-3, with a tentative D call TRBD1 (6 bases). V gave up 5 bases and J gave up 1 base, with 10 bases separating them. The CDR3 sequence is 14 residues long. Per germline, CDR1 SGHNT and CDR2 YENEEA. The DNA for the CDR3 is TGTGCCAGCAGCCGGGCAGGGGGCACAGATACGCAGTATTTT. Amino acid sequence: CASSRAGGTDTQYF.

The chain employs TRBV6-4 and TRBJ1-1, with 8 bases lining up with TRBD1. The V gene's germline CDR1 is MRHNA and CDR2 SNTAGT. CDR3 length: 13 amino acids. The ends lost 7 bases at V and 4 bases at J; junction bases unmatched: 5. The CDR3 region is CASKQDRATEAFF. The CDR3 DNA follows: TGTGCCAGCAAACAGGACAGGGCCACTGAAGCTTTCTTT.

The chain uses TRBV6-5 and TRBJ1-2, with D possibly matching TRBD1 (5 bases). CDR3 length: 12 residues. Germline loops: CDR1 MNHEY, CDR2 SVGAGI. V shed 11 bases and J shed 8 bases, with 18 bases lying between them. The CDR3 region is CASSTGGSGYTF. The CDR3 nucleotides read TGTGCCTCTAGTACAGGAGGGTCCGGCTACACCTTC.

This clone has only a few counts. The chain combines TRBV5-1 with TRBJ2-3; TRBD2 might be the D (5 bases). Germline values: CDR1 SGHRS, CDR2 YFSETQ. V was cut by 1 base and J by 1 base, with 10 bases left in between. The CDR3 is made up of 15 amino acids. The CDR3 sequence is CASSLMPGGTDTQYF. CDR3 sequence (DNA): TGCGCCAGCAGCTTGATGCCCGGGGGCACAGATACGCAGTATTTT.